This T cell receptor (beta chain) was sequenced for a study of blood T cell repertoires in COVID-19. Study context: The United States, Italy and Spain were the sources of the acute and convalescent COVID-19 samples. PBMCs, B-cell-depleted T cells, or T cells were the source of the cDNA or gDNA that made up the material.

Authors' methods: How many nucleated cells were present was estimated from reference gene primer amplification. This table comes from immunoSEQ multiplex PCR, and its TCRdb copy is limited to in-frame clones, with some not included. That table furnishes V, J and clone size, whereas the DNA furnished D and trimming. The table has tens of thousands of clones, approximately 88% seen once. This TCR was sampled from a man in his fifties with active COVID-19. The sample taken for sequencing was peripheral blood.

The DNA for the CDR3 is TGTGCCAGCAGTTATCCCCGGGGGGAGAACACTGAAGCTTTCTTT. Translation: CASSYPRGENTEAFF. The chain is built from TRBV6-6 and TRBJ1-1; a possible D gene is TRBD1 (5 bases). V lost 3 bases and J 1 base, leaving 12 bases between the germline ends. In germline, CDR1 is MNHNY, CDR2 SVGAGI (reference sequence). The length of the CDR3 is 15 residues.